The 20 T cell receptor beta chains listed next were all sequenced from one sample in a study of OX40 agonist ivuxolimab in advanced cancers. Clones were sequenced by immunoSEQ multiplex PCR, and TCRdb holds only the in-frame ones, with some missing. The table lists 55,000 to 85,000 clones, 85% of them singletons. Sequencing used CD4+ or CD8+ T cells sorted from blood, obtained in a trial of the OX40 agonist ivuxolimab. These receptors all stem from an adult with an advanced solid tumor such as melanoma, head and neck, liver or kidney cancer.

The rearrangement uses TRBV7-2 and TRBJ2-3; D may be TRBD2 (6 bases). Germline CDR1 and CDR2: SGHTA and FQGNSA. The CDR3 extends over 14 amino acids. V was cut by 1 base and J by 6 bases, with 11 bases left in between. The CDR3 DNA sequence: TGTGCCAGCAGCTTAGTGGCTGCGGGGGATACGCAGTATTTT. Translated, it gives CASSLVAAGDTQYF. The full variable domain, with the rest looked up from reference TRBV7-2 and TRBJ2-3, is GAGVSQSPSNKVTEKGKDVELRCDPISGHTALYWYRQSLGQGLEFLIYFQGNSAPDKSGLPSDRFSAERTGGSVSTLTIQRTQQEDSAVYLCASSLVAAGDTQYFGPGTRLTVL.

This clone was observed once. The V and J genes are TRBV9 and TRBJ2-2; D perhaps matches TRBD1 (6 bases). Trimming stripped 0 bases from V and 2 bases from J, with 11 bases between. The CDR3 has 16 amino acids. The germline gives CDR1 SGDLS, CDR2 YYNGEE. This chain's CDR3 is CASSVGQGQNTGELFF. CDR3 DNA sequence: TGTGCCAGCAGCGTAGGGCAGGGGCAAAACACCGGGGAGCTGTTTTTT. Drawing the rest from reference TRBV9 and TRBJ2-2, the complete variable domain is DSGVTQTPKHLITATGQRVTLRCSPRSGDLSVYWYQQSLDQGLQFLIQYYNGEERAKGNILERFSAQQFPDLHSELNLSSLELGDSALYFCASSVGQGQNTGELFFGEGSRLTVL.

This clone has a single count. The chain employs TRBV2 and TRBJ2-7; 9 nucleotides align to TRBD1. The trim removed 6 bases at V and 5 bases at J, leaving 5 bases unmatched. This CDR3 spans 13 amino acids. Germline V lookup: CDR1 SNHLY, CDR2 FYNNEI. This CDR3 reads CASSGQGINEQYF. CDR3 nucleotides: TGTGCCAGCAGCGGACAGGGGATCAACGAGCAGTACTTC. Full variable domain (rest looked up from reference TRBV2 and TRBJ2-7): EPEVTQTPSHQVTQMGQEVILRCVPISNHLYFYWYRQILGQKVEFLVSFYNNEISEKSEIFDDQFSVERPDGSNFTLKIRSTKLEDSAMYFCASSGQGINEQYFGPGTRLTVT.

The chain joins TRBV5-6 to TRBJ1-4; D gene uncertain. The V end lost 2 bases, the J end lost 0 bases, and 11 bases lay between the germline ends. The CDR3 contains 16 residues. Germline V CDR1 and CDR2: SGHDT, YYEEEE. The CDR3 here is CASSLTGSTTNEKLFF. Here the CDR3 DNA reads TGTGCCAGCAGCTTAACCGGCAGCACAACTAATGAAAAACTGTTTTTT. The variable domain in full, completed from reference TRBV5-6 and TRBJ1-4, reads DAGVTQSPTHLIKTRGQQVTLRCSPKSGHDTVSWYQQALGQGPQFIFQYYEEEERQRGNFPDRFSGHQFPNYSSELNVNALLLGDSALYLCASSLTGSTTNEKLFFGSGTQLSVL.

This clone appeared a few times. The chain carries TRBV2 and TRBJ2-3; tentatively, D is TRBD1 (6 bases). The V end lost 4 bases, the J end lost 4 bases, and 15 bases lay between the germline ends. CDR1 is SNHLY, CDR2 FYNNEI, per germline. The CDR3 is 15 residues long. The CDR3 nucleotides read TGTGCCAGCAGTGCTAGGCAGGGGCGGGCAGATACGCAGTATTTT. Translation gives CASSARQGRADTQYF.

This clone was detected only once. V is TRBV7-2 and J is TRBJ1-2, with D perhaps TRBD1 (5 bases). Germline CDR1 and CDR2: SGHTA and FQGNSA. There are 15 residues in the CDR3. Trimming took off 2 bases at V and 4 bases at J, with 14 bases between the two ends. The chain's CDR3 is CASSLMLGGGYGYTF. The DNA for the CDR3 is TGTGCCAGCAGCTTAATGCTGGGGGGAGGCTATGGCTACACCTTC.

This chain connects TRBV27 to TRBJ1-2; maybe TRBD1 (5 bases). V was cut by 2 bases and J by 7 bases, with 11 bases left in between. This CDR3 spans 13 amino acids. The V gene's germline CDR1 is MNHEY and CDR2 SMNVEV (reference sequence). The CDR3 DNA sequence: TGTGCCAGCAGTTTAAATGATGGGGCTGGCTACACCTTC. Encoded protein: CASSLNDGAGYTF.

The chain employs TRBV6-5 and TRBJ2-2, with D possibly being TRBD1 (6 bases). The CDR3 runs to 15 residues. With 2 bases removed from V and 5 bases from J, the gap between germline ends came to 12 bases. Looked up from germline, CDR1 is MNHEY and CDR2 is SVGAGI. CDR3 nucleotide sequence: TGTGCCAGCAGTTACCGCAGGGGCGGAACCGGGGAGCTGTTTTTT. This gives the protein CASSYRRGGTGELFF.

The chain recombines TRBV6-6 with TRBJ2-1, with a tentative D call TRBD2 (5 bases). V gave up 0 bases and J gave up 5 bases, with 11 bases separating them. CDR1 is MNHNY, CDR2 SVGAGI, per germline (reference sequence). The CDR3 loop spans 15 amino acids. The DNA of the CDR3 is TGTGCCAGCAGTTACTCGGCTAGCCTCAACAATGAGCAGTTCTTC. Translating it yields CASSYSASLNNEQFF.

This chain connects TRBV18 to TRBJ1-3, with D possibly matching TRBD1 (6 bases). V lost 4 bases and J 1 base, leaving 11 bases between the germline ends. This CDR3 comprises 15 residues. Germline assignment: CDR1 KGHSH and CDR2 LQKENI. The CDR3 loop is CASSLLGGSGNTIYF. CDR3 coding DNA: TGTGCCAGCTCACTTTTAGGGGGATCTGGAAACACCATATATTTT.

For the CDR3, the DNA is TGCAGCGTTGAAGAGGGGGGGGGACAGGGGTACGAGCAGTACTTC. Translating gives CSVEEGGGQGYEQYF. This chain uses TRBV29-1 with TRBJ2-7; 10 nucleotides agree with TRBD1. J gave up 4 bases and V 0 bases, and 6 bases lay outside the gene matches. CDR1 SQVTM and CDR2 ANQGSEA come from the germline V gene. The CDR3 spans 15 residues.

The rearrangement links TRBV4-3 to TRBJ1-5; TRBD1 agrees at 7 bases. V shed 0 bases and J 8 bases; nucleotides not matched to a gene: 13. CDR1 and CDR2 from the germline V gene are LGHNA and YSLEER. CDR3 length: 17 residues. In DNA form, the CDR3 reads TGCGCCAGCAGCCAAGACCTCAGACAGGGCGATAGTAAGCCCCAGCATTTT. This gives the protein CASSQDLRQGDSKPQHF.

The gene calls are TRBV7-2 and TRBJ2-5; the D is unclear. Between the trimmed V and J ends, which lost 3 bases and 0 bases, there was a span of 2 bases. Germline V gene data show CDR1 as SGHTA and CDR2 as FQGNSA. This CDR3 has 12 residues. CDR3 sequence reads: CASSFDQETQYF. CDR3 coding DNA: TGTGCCAGCAGCTTCGACCAAGAGACCCAGTACTTC.

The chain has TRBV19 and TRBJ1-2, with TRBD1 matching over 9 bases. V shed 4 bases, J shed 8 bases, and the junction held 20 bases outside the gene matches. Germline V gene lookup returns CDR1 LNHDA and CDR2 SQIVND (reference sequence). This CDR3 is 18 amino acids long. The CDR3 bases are TGTGCCAGTAGTACACCGGGGACAGGGAACCCACGTCGGCAGGGCTACACCTTC. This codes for CASSTPGTGNPRRQGYTF.

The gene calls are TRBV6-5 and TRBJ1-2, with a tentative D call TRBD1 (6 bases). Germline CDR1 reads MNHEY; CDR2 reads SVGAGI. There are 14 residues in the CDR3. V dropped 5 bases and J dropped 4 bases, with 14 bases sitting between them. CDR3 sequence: CASSRTDPLYGYTF. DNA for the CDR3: TGTGCCAGCAGTCGGACAGACCCGCTCTATGGCTACACCTTC.

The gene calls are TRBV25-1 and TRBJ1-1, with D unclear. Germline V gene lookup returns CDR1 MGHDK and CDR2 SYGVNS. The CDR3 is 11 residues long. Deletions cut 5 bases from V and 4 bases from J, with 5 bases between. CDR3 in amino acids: CASSSSTEAFF. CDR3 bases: TGTGCCAGCAGTTCGAGCACTGAAGCTTTCTTT.

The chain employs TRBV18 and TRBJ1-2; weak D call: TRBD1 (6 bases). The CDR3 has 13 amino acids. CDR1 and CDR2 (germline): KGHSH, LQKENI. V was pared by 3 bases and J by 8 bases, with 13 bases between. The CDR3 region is CASSPLGAEGYTF. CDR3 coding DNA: TGTGCCAGCTCACCGTTGGGGGCGGAAGGCTACACCTTC. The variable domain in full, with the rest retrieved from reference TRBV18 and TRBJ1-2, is NAGVMQNPRHLVRRRGQEARLRCSPMKGHSHVYWYRQLPEEGLKFMVYLQKENIIDESGMPKERFSAEFPKEGPSILRIQQVVRGDSAAYFCASSPLGAEGYTFGSGTRLTVV.

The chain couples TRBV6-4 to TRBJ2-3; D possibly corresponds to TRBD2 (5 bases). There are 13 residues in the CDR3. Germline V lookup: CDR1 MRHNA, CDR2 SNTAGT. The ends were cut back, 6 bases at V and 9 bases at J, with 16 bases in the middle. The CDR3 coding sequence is TGTGCCAGCAGCTCTGGGGAAGGAGGCACGCAGTATTTT. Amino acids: CASSSGEGGTQYF.

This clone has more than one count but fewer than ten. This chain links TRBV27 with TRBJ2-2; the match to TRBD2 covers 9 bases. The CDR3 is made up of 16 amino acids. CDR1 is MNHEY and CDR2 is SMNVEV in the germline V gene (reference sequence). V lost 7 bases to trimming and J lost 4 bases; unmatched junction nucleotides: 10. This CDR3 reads CASTLGLAGPTGELFF. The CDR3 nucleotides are TGTGCCAGCACCTTGGGGCTAGCGGGGCCCACCGGGGAGCTGTTTTTT.

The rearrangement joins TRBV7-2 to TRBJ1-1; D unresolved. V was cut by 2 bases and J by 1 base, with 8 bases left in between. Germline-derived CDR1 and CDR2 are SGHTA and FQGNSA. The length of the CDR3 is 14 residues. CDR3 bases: TGTGCCAGCAGCTTAATCGGTGGGAACACTGAAGCTTTCTTT. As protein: CASSLIGGNTEAFF.